This T cell receptor beta chain was captured by sequencing in a study of blood T cell repertoires in COVID-19. Study context: Specimens from acute and convalescent COVID-19 originated in the United States, Italy and Spain. Sample material is recorded as cDNA or gDNA derived from T cells, B-cell-depleted T cells, or PBMCs.

TCRdb's copy holds only in-frame clones and misses some; the assay was immunoSEQ multiplex PCR. The table lists 280,000 or so clones, around 90% of them singletons. Trimming stripped 2 bases from V and 2 bases from J, with 9 bases between. This CDR3 has 15 residues. CDR1 SSHAT and CDR2 FNYEAQ come from the germline V gene (reference sequence). This receptor was identified in a young man with active or convalescent COVID-19. The chain is built from TRBV7-7 and TRBJ1-4, with TRBD1 as a possible D gene (5 bases). Sequenced material: peripheral blood. CDR3 loop: CASSLQGFTNEKLFF. The DNA of the CDR3 is TGTGCCAGCAGCTTACAGGGTTTCACTAATGAAAAACTGTTTTTT.